Given below is one T cell receptor (beta chain) in context. CDR1 and CDR2 from the germline V gene are SGHAT and FQNNGV. The CDR3 is made up of 13 amino acids. The V and J ends lost 4 bases and 2 bases respectively, with 8 bases between them. The data belong to a study of blood T cell repertoires in COVID-19. The wider study: The study drew acute and convalescent COVID-19 samples from the United States, Italy and Spain. T cells, B-cell-depleted T cells, or PBMCs supplied cDNA or gDNA.

Per the authors' pipeline: Estimation of nucleated cell counts was performed using reference gene primer amplification. Sequencing was performed with immunoSEQ multiplex PCR; in TCRdb, only in-frame clones are kept and a portion is missing. V and J calls and clone size follow that table, whereas D and trimming were derived from the DNA. Among about 80,000 clones listed, about 89% were seen once. The TCR sequence derives from a man between 65 and 85 years old with active or convalescent COVID-19. This rearrangement joins TRBV11-2 to TRBJ2-5; D unresolved. Sample: peripheral blood. CDR3 loop: CASSSGPQETQYF. In DNA, the CDR3 is TGTGCCAGCAGCTCAGGTCCGCAAGAGACCCAGTACTTC.